The sequence of this T cell receptor (beta chain) was determined in a study of human T cells and chemical hapten exposure. This clonotype came up a few times. Its target is unknown. TCRdb recomputed calls from the RACE reads with MiXCR, one row per CDR3 protein. The table lists about 69,000 distinct CDR3 sequences, 10% of them singletons, with around 6.8% in the top ten. Time point indicated: patch test 2, 6 weeks after DPC sensitization. Sample treatment: therapeutic diphenylcyclopropenone sensitization with weekly scalp DPC. The study, taken as a whole, reports: Compared with pre-sensitization or healthy control sets, expanded TCRs clustered more.

The sequence came from a woman between 45 and 60 years old with alopecia areata. Some clones in this sample may be carry-over from other donors' samples. The source material was whole blood, sampled in connection with sensitization to the hapten diphenylcyclopropenone (DPC).

The CDR3, as DNA: TGTGCCAGCAGTGCTGGACGGGTTAGCAATCAGCCCCAGCATTTT. This codes for CASSAGRVSNQPQHF. The gene calls are TRBV2 and TRBJ1-5; D unclear. V dropped 4 bases and J dropped 0 bases, with 10 bases sitting between them. The CDR3 consists of 15 residues. The germline gives CDR1 SNHLY, CDR2 FYNNEI.